A selection of T cell receptor beta chains follows, all from one sample in a study of T cell repertoires and leukemia-associated antigens. For these TCRs, the target antigens are not known. Each CDR3 protein is one row after TCRdb ran MiXCR on the 5' RACE reads. In the table there are approximately 12,000 distinct CDR3 sequences, more than 40% of which are singletons. Sequencing input: CD3+ T cells sorted from blood and cultured. These receptors originate from a female donor in good health. Each CDR3 is given with its conserved first and last residue. The order of the fields is D gene, J gene, V gene, clone size, CDR3 protein, CDR3 DNA. The D gene is left open where the match is weak. Size values are once, few and many counts, or a class for expanded clones, and some rows have none.

TRBD2 | TRBJ2-3 | TRBV5-4 | many | CASSFNLAGVYGTDTQYF | TGTGCCAGCAGCTTTAATCTAGCGGGAGTTTATGGCACAGATACGCAGTATTTT
TRBD1 | TRBJ2-1 | TRBV18 | few | CASSPLRDSYNEQFF | TGTGCCAGCTCACCATTACGGGACAGCTACAATGAGCAGTTCTTC
TRBD2 | TRBJ2-2 | TRBV5-1 | NA | CASTPIPSGNTRELFF | TGCGCCAGCACCCCGATACCTAGCGGAAACACCAGGGAGCTGTTTTTT
TRBD1 | TRBJ1-1 | TRBV29-1 | medium-sized | CSVGQGLSTEAFF | TGCAGCGTGGGACAGGGGCTAAGCACTGAAGCTTTCTTT
NA | TRBJ2-2 | TRBV7-7 | NA | CASSLRLGPGEPFF | TGTGCTAGCAGCTTGCGGCTGGGTCCCGGGGAGCCGTTTTTT
NA | TRBJ2-7 | TRBV3-1 | NA | CASSQISGPPYEQYF | TGTGCCAGCAGCCAAATTTCCGGGCCACCCTACGAGCAGTACTTC
TRBD2 | TRBJ2-2 | TRBV9 | medium-sized | CASSSRTSANTGELFF | TGTGCCAGCAGCTCGAGGACTAGCGCGAACACCGGGGAGCTGTTTTTT
NA | TRBJ2-2 | TRBV7-6 | NA | CASLWSRGGPKVSTGELFF | TGTGCCAGCCTCTGGAGTCGCGGAGGGCCGAAGGTTAGCACCGGGGAGCTGTTTTTT
TRBD1 | TRBJ2-3 | TRBV6-6 | NA | CASTTGSSDTQYF | TGTGCCAGCACGACAGGGAGCTCAGATACGCAGTATTTT
TRBD1 | TRBJ2-2 | TRBV6-5 | few | CASSVGTGTNTGELFF | TGTGCCAGCAGTGTCGGGACAGGCACGAACACCGGGGAGCTGTTTTTT
TRBD2 | TRBJ2-3 | TRBV20-1 | NA | CSAASGGDPEDTQYF | TGCAGTGCTGCAAGCGGGGGTGATCCTGAGGATACGCAGTATTTT
TRBD2 | TRBJ2-1 | TRBV5-6 | NA | CASSWMPGTSGSDEQFF | TGTGCCAGCAGCTGGATGCCCGGGACTAGCGGGAGTGATGAGCAGTTCTTC
TRBD2 | TRBJ2-7 | TRBV5-1 | NA | CASSFLAGAPYEQYF | TGCGCCAGCAGCTTTTTAGCGGGAGCTCCCTACGAGCAGTACTTC
TRBD1 | TRBJ1-2 | TRBV6-5 | medium-sized | CASSYLHKVPGQDACGYTF | TGTGCCAGCAGTTACCTCCATAAGGTTCCTGGACAGGACGCCTGTGGCTACACCTTC
TRBD2 | TRBJ2-1 | TRBV7-9 | many | CASSPGLANSYNEQFF | TGTGCCAGCAGCCCGGGACTAGCGAACTCCTACAATGAGCAGTTCTTC
TRBD2 | TRBJ2-1 | TRBV5-1 | medium-sized | CASSSGLAGENRRNEQFF | TGCGCCAGCAGCTCCGGACTAGCGGGCGAAAATAGAAGGAATGAGCAGTTCTTC
TRBD2 | TRBJ2-1 | TRBV20-1 | NA | CSARDAAGVPKPYNEQFF | TGCAGTGCTAGAGATGCGGCGGGAGTGCCAAAACCCTACAATGAGCAGTTCTTC
TRBD1 | TRBJ2-3 | TRBV5-1 | NA | CASKSTGGFMQYF | TGCGCCAGCAAGAGTACAGGGGGTTTTATGCAGTATTTT
NA | TRBJ2-3 | TRBV5-1 | few | CASSYRTGTGTQYF | TGCGCCAGCAGCTATCGGACCGGAACAGGCACGCAGTATTTT
TRBD1 | TRBJ1-1 | TRBV5-1 | few | CASSWRTGVDAFF | TGCGCCAGCAGCTGGCGGACAGGGGTCGACGCTTTCTTT
NA | TRBJ2-4 | TRBV20-1 | few | CSAQGTPKNIPYF | TGCAGTGCTCAAGGGACTCCCAAAAACATTCCGTACTTC
NA | TRBJ2-1 | TRBV6-1 | few | CASSEGYNLNEQFF | TGTGCCAGCAGTGAAGGCTACAATCTCAATGAGCAGTTCTTC
TRBD2 | TRBJ2-3 | TRBV4-1 | few | CASSRLLAITHNTQYF | TGCGCCAGCAGCCGACTACTAGCGATTACGCATAATACGCAGTATTTT
NA | TRBJ1-1 | TRBV9 | few | CASAGANTEAFF | TGTGCCAGCGCGGGTGCAAACACTGAAGCTTTCTTT
NA | TRBJ1-1 | TRBV7-8 | NA | CASSERPGYPRVAGAFF | TGTGCCAGCAGCGAACGACCCGGGTACCCACGAGTGGCTGGAGCTTTCTTT
NA | TRBJ2-5 | TRBV20-1 | medium-sized | CSARDSRIPQETQYF | TGCAGTGCTAGAGATTCCCGAATCCCTCAAGAGACCCAGTACTTC